A single T cell receptor beta chain is shown here with its context. The V gene end was trimmed by 5 bases and the J gene end by 7 bases; junction bases not matched to a gene: 7. CDR3 length: 16 residues. Germline CDR1 and CDR2: SGHTA and FQGNSA. The data are from a study of T cells after yellow fever vaccination. TCRdb recomputed calls from the 5' RACE reads with MiXCR, one row per CDR3 protein. The sample consists of about 350,000 distinct CDR3 sequences, approximately 4% of them appearing once. The specimen was PBMCs, collected 5 days after the yellow fever booster vaccination. The clonotype originates from a young man who received the YFV17D yellow fever vaccine. The chain joins TRBV7-2 to TRBJ2-5, with 16 nucleotides matching TRBD2. CDR3 protein: CASSPGTSGGDVTQYF. The CDR3 DNA reads TGTGCCAGCAGCCCAGGGACTAGCGGGGGGGATGTGACCCAGTACTTC.